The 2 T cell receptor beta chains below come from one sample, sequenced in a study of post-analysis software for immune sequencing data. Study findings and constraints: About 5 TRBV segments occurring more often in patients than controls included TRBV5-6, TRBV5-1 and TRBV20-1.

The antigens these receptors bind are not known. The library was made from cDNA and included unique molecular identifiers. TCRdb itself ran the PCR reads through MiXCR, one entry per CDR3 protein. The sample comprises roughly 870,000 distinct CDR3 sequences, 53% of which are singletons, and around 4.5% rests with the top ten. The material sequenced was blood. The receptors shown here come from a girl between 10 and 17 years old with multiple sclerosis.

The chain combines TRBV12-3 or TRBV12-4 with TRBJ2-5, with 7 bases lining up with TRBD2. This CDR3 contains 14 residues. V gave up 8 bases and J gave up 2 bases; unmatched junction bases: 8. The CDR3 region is CASLLAAPQETQYF. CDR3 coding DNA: TGTGCCAGCCTGCTAGCGGCACCGCAAGAGACCCAGTACTTC.

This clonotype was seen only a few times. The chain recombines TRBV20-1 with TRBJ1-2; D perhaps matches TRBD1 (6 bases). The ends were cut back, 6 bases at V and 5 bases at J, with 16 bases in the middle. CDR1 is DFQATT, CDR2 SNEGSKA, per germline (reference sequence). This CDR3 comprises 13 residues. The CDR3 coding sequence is TGCAGTGCCAGTTCCGGGGGGCAATATGGCTACACCTTC. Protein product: CSASSGGQYGYTF.